Described below is a single T cell receptor (beta chain) sequence and its context. Per germline, CDR1 SNHLY and CDR2 FYNNEI. The CDR3 spans 12 residues. Trimming pared 5 bases from V and 8 bases from J, leaving 12 bases between. The naive CD8 fraction comprised CD45RO-negative cells positively selected for CCR7 and excluded terminally differentiated effector memory CD45RA+ cells. The protocol was immunoSEQ multiplex PCR, while the TCRdb copy is restricted to in-frame clones and leaves out a portion. The top ten clones hold about 1.1% of a sample with millions of clones, just under 95% of them seen once. This sample is drawn from a study of shared clonotypes between healthy human individuals.

This chain links TRBV2 with TRBJ1-1; possible D gene TRBD1, 6 bases. This receptor was obtained from a man younger than 30 in good health. The sample comprised naive CD8+ T cells sorted from blood. The CDR3, as DNA: TGTGCCAGCAGTCCCGGGGGCACCGAAGCTTTCTTT. It codes for CASSPGGTEAFF.